This entry lists 29 T cell receptor beta chains sequenced from one sample in a study of tumor-infiltrating lymphocytes in primary liver carcinoma. TCR beta cDNA was made from roughly 500 ng total RNA with a constant-region primer. A slightly modified ARM-PCR protocol with three nested multiplex PCR rounds produced these TCR beta libraries. PCR rounds one and two used TRBV1-TRBV30 forward primers with a C-beta reverse primer for 9 to 10 cycles each. TCRdb recomputed calls from the multiplex PCR reads with MiXCR, one row per CDR3 protein. Among more than 150,000 distinct CDR3 sequences, about 55% were seen once, and the ten largest hold 72%. Out of unsorted whole blood came the blood RNA, and germline DNA was extracted as well. Material for sequencing was peripheral blood. The source of these receptors is a man aged 35-49 years with primary liver carcinoma and hepatitis B virus infection.

A word on this clonotype: A much larger clone differs by one base, so this may be a read error. This chain links TRBV12-3 or TRBV12-4 with TRBJ2-5; D is possibly TRBD1 (5 bases). The CDR3 has 13 amino acids. CDR3 sequence: CVSSFREGETQYF. The CDR3 DNA sequence: TGTGTCAGCAGTTTCAGGGAAGGGGAGACCCAGTACTTC.

This clonotype has only a few counts. The rearrangement joins TRBV12-3 or TRBV12-4 to TRBJ1-2, with D possibly being TRBD1 (5 bases). The CDR3 covers 12 residues. V shed 1 base and J shed 13 bases, with 13 bases lying between them. In nucleotides, the CDR3 is TGTGCCAGCAGTTTAGGAGGGCAGGGTCTCACCTTC. It encodes CASSLGGQGLTF.

V is TRBV6-5 and J is TRBJ2-3; no clear D gene. V was shortened by 0 bases and J by 4 bases, with 8 bases between the two germline ends. The CDR3 has 14 residues. The V gene's germline CDR1 is MNHEY and CDR2 SVGAGI. CDR3 nucleotides: TGTGCCAGCAGTTACTCGACACGCGCAGATACGCAGTATTTT. As protein: CASSYSTRADTQYF.

The chain links TRBV6-5 to TRBJ1-2; D is ambiguous. This CDR3 spans 12 amino acids. Germline V lookup: CDR1 MNHEY, CDR2 SVGAGI. The V and J ends lost 8 bases and 8 bases respectively, with 15 bases between them. The CDR3 here is CASGRPVEGYTF. In nucleotides, the CDR3 is TGTGCCAGCGGTCGCCCGGTGGAGGGCTACACCTTC.

The chain recombines TRBV10-2 with TRBJ2-1, with 8 bases identical to TRBD2. CDR1 and CDR2 from the germline V gene are WSHSY and SAAADI. The CDR3 spans 15 residues. V was pared by 4 bases and J by 6 bases, with 8 bases of the junction left unmatched. DNA of the CDR3: TGCGCCAGCAGTGCGGGACTAGGGGGGGTCAATGAGCAGTTCTTC. As protein: CASSAGLGGVNEQFF.

A word on this clonotype: The junction and the germline gene differ at one end; a read error may be behind it. The chain recombines TRBV6-1 with TRBJ2-5; TRBD2 agrees at 8 bases. The CDR3 totals 13 residues. CDR1 is MNHNS, CDR2 SASEGT, per germline. The CDR3 sequence is CASSEAGEETQYF. The CDR3 nucleotides read TGTGCTAGCAGTGAAGCGGGGGAGGAGACCCAGTACTTC.

This clonotype was seen only a few times. The chain recombines TRBV12-3 or TRBV12-4 with TRBJ1-5; D not certain. This CDR3 spans 12 amino acids. Trimming stripped 3 bases from V and 6 bases from J, with 6 bases between. CDR3: CASSFRSQPQHF. CDR3 nucleotide sequence: TGTGCCAGCAGTTTTCGGAGTCAGCCCCAGCATTTT.

Of note for this clonotype: A read error may account for a junction end that differs from germline. The genes are TRBV10-2 and TRBJ2-1; D is unresolved. This CDR3 is built from 12 residues. The germline CDR1 and CDR2 sequences are WSHSY and SAAADI. The CDR3 loop is CASSSSVNDQFF. The CDR3 region has the DNA TGCGCCAGCAGCTCTAGTGTCAATGATCAGTTCTTC.

In regard to this clonotype: At one of its ends the junction is not consistent with the germline gene, which may arise from a read error. This chain links TRBV11-2 with TRBJ2-7; 8 positions agree with TRBD2. The germline CDR1 and CDR2 sequences are SGHAT and FQNNGV. This CDR3 comprises 18 residues. In DNA, the CDR3 is TGTGCCAGCTGCTTCAGTACTAGCGGCCCCATTGCGTACTACGAGCAGTACTTC. Translating it yields CASCFSTSGPIAYYEQYF.

A single count supports this clonotype. One base away lies a much larger clone, so this may be a sequencing read error. The chain has TRBV4-1 and TRBJ2-1; tentative D call: TRBD2 (6 bases). This CDR3 is built from 19 residues. The germline CDR1 and CDR2 sequences are MGHRA and YSYEKL. V lost 3 bases, J lost 5 bases, and 26 bases lay in between. In DNA, the CDR3 is TGCGCCAGCAGCCACCGCAGCCTTTCTGGCGCGGGACGCCACAATGAGCAGTTCTTC. Translating it yields CASSHRSLSGAGRHNEQFF.

The V call is TRBV6-1, the J call TRBJ2-1; no reliable D call. The CDR3 spans 14 residues. The germline V gene encodes CDR1 MNHNS and CDR2 SASEGT. V shed 3 bases and J shed 5 bases, with 11 bases lying between them. The CDR3, as DNA: TGTGCCAGCAGTGACGGACGGCATCACAATGAGCAGTTCTTC. It encodes CASSDGRHHNEQFF.

This clonotype was seen many times. The V gene is TRBV6-1, the J gene TRBJ2-1; 8 bases are shared with TRBD2. CDR1 and CDR2 (germline): MNHNS, SASEGT. V dropped 11 bases and J dropped 3; count of bases not matched to a gene: 6. This CDR3 spans 13 amino acids. CDR3 coding DNA: TGTGCCGGCGATGCGGGGGGCTACAATGAGCAGTTCTTC. Its protein is CAGDAGGYNEQFF.

The chain carries TRBV4-1 and TRBJ1-2; D is unclear. This CDR3 has 14 amino acids. CDR1 is MGHRA, CDR2 YSYEKL, per germline. V lost 4 bases and J 10 bases, leaving 19 bases between the germline ends. The CDR3 loop is CASSLGPGDATYTF. CDR3 DNA: TGCGCCAGCAGCCTGGGCCCCGGTGACGCCACCTACACCTTC.

As for this clonotype: Compared with germline, one end of the junction differs, possibly owing to a read error. The rearrangement joins TRBV28 to TRBJ2-3; TRBD2 aligns across 7 bases. CDR1 and CDR2 from the germline V gene are MDHEN and SYDVKM. The CDR3 sequence is 18 residues long. The CDR3 DNA reads as TGTGCCAACAGTCCCCGGTGGGGATTAGCGGGCCTCGGGGATACGCAGTATTTT. This translates into CANSPRWGLAGLGDTQYF.

This chain uses TRBV28 with TRBJ1-5, with TRBD1 identical over 11 bases. Germline CDR1 and CDR2: MDHEN and SYDVKM. The V segment lost 5 bases and the J segment 8 bases; nucleotides outside the gene matches: 11. This CDR3 comprises 16 residues. The CDR3 coding sequence is TGTGCCAGCAGTAGCGGCGGACAGGGGGCGGAGGAGCCCCAGCATTTT. Its protein is CASSSGGQGAEEPQHF.

V gene TRBV28 combines with J gene TRBJ2-1; 11 bases are a match to TRBD2. J lost 5 bases, V lost 1 base, and 10 bases had no gene match. CDR3 length: 18 residues. Germline CDR1 is MDHEN and CDR2 is SYDVKM. The CDR3 loop is CASSLLPRGLAGNNEQFF. The CDR3 DNA sequence: TGTGCCAGCAGTTTATTACCCCGCGGACTAGCGGGTAACAATGAGCAGTTCTTC.

About this clonotype itself: Germline and junction disagree at one end, which may indicate a read error. This rearrangement joins TRBV11-2 to TRBJ1-5; TRBD1 is a possible D gene (5 bases). The CDR3 consists of 16 residues. The V gene's germline CDR1 is SGHAT and CDR2 FQNNGV. CDR3 protein: CTSSLAGGYGNQPQHF. Here the CDR3 DNA reads TGTACCAGTAGCTTAGCCGGGGGTTATGGTAATCAGCCCCAGCATTTT.

A few counts support this clonotype. J is TRBJ2-2 and V is TRBV6-2 or TRBV6-3, with D possibly TRBD1 on 6 matching bases. The V end was cut by 6 bases, the J end by 0 bases, with 17 bases between. Germline CDR1 is MNHEY and CDR2 is SVGEGT. The CDR3 covers 17 residues. In DNA, the CDR3 is TGTGCCAGCAGGCCCGACAGGCTCCCTACGAACACCGGGGAGCTGTTTTTT. Amino acid sequence: CASRPDRLPTNTGELFF.

This clonotype was found a few times. V usage is TRBV6-1 and J usage is TRBJ2-3, with TRBD2 identical over 7 bases. This CDR3 is 16 amino acids long. In germline, CDR1 is MNHNS, CDR2 SASEGT. The V gene end was trimmed by 4 bases and the J gene end by 1 base; junction bases not matched to a gene: 8. In nucleotides, the CDR3 is TGTGCCAGCAGTGGCTCAGGCAGCGGGGGCACAGATACGCAGTATTTT. It codes for CASSGSGSGGTDTQYF.

This clonotype was recorded at least ten times. The chain employs TRBV29-1 and TRBJ1-6; D may be TRBD1 (6 bases). The germline CDR1 and CDR2 sequences are SQVTM and ANQGSEA. Between the trimmed V and J ends, which lost 4 bases and 7 bases, there was a span of 11 bases. This CDR3 is 13 amino acids long. The DNA for the CDR3 is TGCAGCGTTGCACAGGGCGAGAATTCACCCCTCCACTTT. Its protein is CSVAQGENSPLHF. The variable domain in full, with the rest retrieved from reference TRBV29-1 and TRBJ1-6, is SAVISQKPSRDICQRGTSLTIQCQVDSQVTMMFWYRQQPGQSLTLIATANQGSEATYESGFVIDKFPISRPNLTFSTLTVSNMSPEDSSIYLCSVAQGENSPLHFGNGTRLTVT.

To note about this clonotype: One end of the junction fails to match germline, which may point to a read error. The DNA of the CDR3 is TGTGCCAGCAGCCGGACGAGGTATAGCAATCAGCCCCAGCAATTT. Translation: CASSRTRYSNQPQQF. J is TRBJ1-5 and V is TRBV5-6; D not certain. CDR1 and CDR2 from the germline V gene are SGHDT and YYEEEE. The CDR3 is 15 amino acids.

The rearrangement uses TRBV11-2 and TRBJ2-1; either TRBD1 or TRBD2 may fit D (7 bases each). V lost 11 bases, J lost 0 bases, and 20 bases lay in between. Germline V CDR1 and CDR2: SGHAT, FQNNGV. There are 16 residues in the CDR3. CDR3 amino acids: CAGSAGGESSYNEQFF. In DNA form, the CDR3 reads TGTGCCGGTAGCGCAGGGGGGGAAAGCTCCTACAATGAGCAGTTCTTC.

This clonotype came up many times. This chain links TRBV11-3 with TRBJ2-1; the match to TRBD2 covers 9 bases. This CDR3 is built from 15 residues. CDR1 and CDR2 from the germline V gene are SGHNT and YENEEA. V shed 5 bases and J 7 bases; nucleotides not matched to a gene: 9. This CDR3 is CASSPLAGAANEQFF. The CDR3 coding sequence is TGTGCCAGCAGCCCATTAGCGGGAGCGGCAAATGAGCAGTTCTTC.

This clonotype was detected a few times. The chain is built from TRBV6-6 and TRBJ2-1; D uncertain. V gave up 7 bases and J gave up 4 bases, with 14 bases separating them. This CDR3 spans 14 amino acids. Germline-derived CDR1 and CDR2 are MNHNY and SVGAGI (reference sequence). This chain's CDR3 is CASTSGQAYNEQFF. The CDR3 DNA follows: TGTGCCAGCACCTCCGGCCAGGCGTACAATGAGCAGTTCTTC.

This clonotype was recorded many times. The chain joins TRBV11-2 to TRBJ2-5, with D perhaps TRBD2 (6 bases). The CDR3 is 14 amino acids. V lost 5 bases and J lost 5, with 15 bases in between. Per the germline V gene, CDR1 is SGHAT and CDR2 is FQNNGV. The CDR3 DNA follows: TGTGCCAGCAGCCCTCCCGGCGGGATTGAGACCCAGTACTTC. This encodes CASSPPGGIETQYF.

This chain joins TRBV9 and TRBJ2-2; D might be TRBD1 (6 bases). The CDR3 has 13 residues. V lost 5 bases and J lost 5, with 10 bases in between. Germline V lookup: CDR1 SGDLS, CDR2 YYNGEE. The CDR3 region has the DNA TGTGCCAGCAGTAGGGACATTACCGGGGAGCTGTTTTTT. Encoded protein: CASSRDITGELFF.

The rearrangement uses TRBV5-4 and TRBJ1-1; D gene unclear. The CDR3 spans 12 residues. In germline, CDR1 is SGHNT, CDR2 YYREEE (reference sequence). V was pared by 4 bases and J by 2 bases, with 6 bases between. This CDR3 reads CASSTDNTEAFF. The CDR3 DNA is TGTGCCAGCAGCACCGATAACACTGAAGCTTTCTTT.

The rearrangement links TRBV29-1 to TRBJ2-7; 7 bases map to TRBD1. The germline V gene encodes CDR1 SQVTM and CDR2 ANQGSEA. The CDR3 is made up of 13 amino acids. V lost 4 bases, J lost 7 bases, and 10 bases stayed unmatched. CDR3 sequence (DNA): TGCAGCGTTGGACAGGGTGAAATCGTGGAGCAGTACTTC. This sequence encodes CSVGQGEIVEQYF.

This clonotype showed up just once. An end of the junction differs from the germline gene, which may be a read error. This CDR3 reads CAISGQGQGPPGELSF. CDR3 sequence (DNA): TGTGCCATCAGTGGGCAGGGACAGGGCCCGCCCGGGGAGCTGTCTTTT. J is TRBJ2-2 and V is TRBV10-3; TRBD1 matches 9 bases. This CDR3 has 16 residues. Germline lookup yields CDR1 ENHRY and CDR2 SYGVKD.